This T cell receptor (beta chain) comes out of a study of blood T cell repertoires in COVID-19. At the level of the study: Samples representing acute and convalescent COVID-19 were sourced from the United States, Italy and Spain. In each case, the material was cDNA or gDNA derived from T cells, B-cell-depleted T cells, or PBMCs.

Study processing details: For nucleated cells, counts were estimated from reference gene primer amplification. The repertoire was sequenced with immunoSEQ multiplex PCR; TCRdb's copy has only in-frame clones and lacks some. The V and J calls and clone size come from that table; D and trimming were worked out from the DNA. The sample includes more than 250,000 clones, about four fifths of them seen just once. There are 15 residues in the CDR3. The germline CDR1 and CDR2 sequences are SGHRS and YFSETQ. V was shortened by 4 bases and J by 3 bases, with 14 bases between the two germline ends. The sequenced material came from peripheral blood. The source is a woman aged 45-59 years with acute or convalescent COVID-19. The V call is TRBV5-1, the J call TRBJ1-3; maybe TRBD1 (6 bases). Written as DNA, the CDR3 is TGCGCCAGCAGCGCGGCTACAGGGAGTGGAAACACCATATATTTT. Translating it yields CASSAATGSGNTIYF. Combining the CDR3 with reference TRBV5-1 and TRBJ1-3 gives the whole variable domain KAGVTQTPRYLIKTRGQQVTLSCSPISGHRSVSWYQQTPGQGLQFLFEYFSETQRNKGNFPGRFSGRQFSNSRSEMNVSTLELGDSALYLCASSAATGSGNTIYFGEGSWLTVV.